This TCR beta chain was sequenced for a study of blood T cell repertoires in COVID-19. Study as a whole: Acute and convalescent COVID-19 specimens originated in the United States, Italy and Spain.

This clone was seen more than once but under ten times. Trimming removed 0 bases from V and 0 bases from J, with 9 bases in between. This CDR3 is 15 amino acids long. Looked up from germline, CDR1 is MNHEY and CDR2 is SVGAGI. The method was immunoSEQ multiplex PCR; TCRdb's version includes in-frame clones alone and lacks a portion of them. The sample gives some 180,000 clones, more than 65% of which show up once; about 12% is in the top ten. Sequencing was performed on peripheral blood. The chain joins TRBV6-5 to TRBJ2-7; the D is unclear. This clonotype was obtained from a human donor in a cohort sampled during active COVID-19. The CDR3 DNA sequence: TGTGCCAGCAGTTACTCTGCTGGGCTCTCCTACGAGCAGTACTTC. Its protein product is CASSYSAGLSYEQYF.